This TCR beta chain was observed in a study of Ad26.COV2.S vaccination and SARS-CoV-2 variants. Background on the study: Among those in the COV1001 Ad26.COV2.S trial arm was the donor.

V trimming: 8 bases; J trimming: 3 bases; junction bases outside the gene matches: 16. CDR3 length: 17 amino acids. The treatment here: 15 to 20 received Ad26.COV2.S at low or high dose, single or two shots; roughly 5 received placebo; per-sample allocation not given. Samples came from day 63 after the first vaccine or placebo injection. Here immunoSEQ multiplex PCR was the method, and the copy in TCRdb shows in-frame clones only, minus some. The sample contains around 300,000 clones, about nine tenths of which appear only once. The chain links TRBV23-1 to TRBJ2-5; 9 nucleotides agree with TRBD2. TRBV23-1 is noted as an ORF with a role that remains uncertain. The sequencing used peripheral blood, collected in a trial of Ad26.COV2.S vaccine versus placebo. This TCR came from a person between 18 and 59 years old who received the Ad26.COV2.S COVID-19 vaccine or a placebo. CDR3 amino acids: CASESYQRGDPKETQYF. The CDR3 DNA follows: TGCGCCAGCGAATCCTACCAGCGGGGGGACCCCAAAGAGACCCAGTACTTC.